One and the same sample provided the 6 T cell receptor beta chains below, sequenced in a study of shared clonotypes between healthy human individuals. This table comes from immunoSEQ multiplex PCR, and its TCRdb copy is limited to in-frame clones, with some not included. The sample gives about 480,000 clones, approximately 85% of which show up once; 10% to 15% is in the top ten. Sequences were obtained from PBMCs. The origin of the receptors is a woman in her thirties or forties in good health. Some clones in this sample may be carry-over from other donors' samples.

This rearrangement joins TRBV5-5 to TRBJ2-2; 9 bases line up with TRBD1. In germline, CDR1 is SGHKS, CDR2 YYEKEE (reference sequence). V shed 4 bases, J shed 4 bases, and the junction held 17 bases outside the gene matches. The CDR3 contains 19 residues. The CDR3 reads CASSTLPGQGGRGTGELFF. In DNA, the CDR3 is TGTGCCAGCAGCACCCTTCCGGGACAGGGAGGTCGTGGCACCGGGGAGCTGTTTTTT.

This sequence joins TRBV18 and TRBJ2-7; TRBD1 matches at 7 bases. There are 14 residues in the CDR3. Germline CDR1 is KGHSH and CDR2 is LQKENI. V trimming: 3 bases; J trimming: 6 bases; junction bases outside the gene matches: 8. The CDR3 bases are TGTGCCAGCTCACCGACAGGGAATTCGGGCGAGCAGTACTTC. The encoded protein is CASSPTGNSGEQYF. The variable domain in full, with the rest retrieved from reference TRBV18 and TRBJ2-7, is NAGVMQNPRHLVRRRGQEARLRCSPMKGHSHVYWYRQLPEEGLKFMVYLQKENIIDESGMPKERFSAEFPKEGPSILRIQQVVRGDSAAYFCASSPTGNSGEQYFGPGTRLTVT.

J is TRBJ2-1 and V is TRBV6-5; D is ambiguous. CDR1 is MNHEY and CDR2 is SVGAGI in the germline V gene. The CDR3 length is 14 residues. Trimming took off 0 bases at V and 5 bases at J, with 8 bases between the two ends. The CDR3 sequence: CASSYSFQDNEQFF. DNA of the CDR3: TGTGCCAGCAGTTACTCGTTTCAAGACAATGAGCAGTTCTTC.

As concerns this clone: Just one base apart from a much larger clone, this may be a read error. Other DNA sequences within the sample encode an identical CDR3. The gene calls are TRBV28 and TRBJ2-7; unclear D gene. Trimming took off 3 bases at V and 0 bases at J, with 6 bases between the two ends. There are 13 residues in the CDR3. CDR1 MDHEN and CDR2 SYDVKM come from the germline V gene. The CDR3 nucleotides are TGTGCCAGCAGTTTGGGCAGCTCCTACGAGCAGTACTTC. Translation gives CASSLGSSYEQYF. The full variable domain, with the rest looked up from reference TRBV28 and TRBJ2-7, is DVKVTQSSRYLVKRTGEKVFLECVQDMDHENMFWYRQDPGLGLRLIYFSYDVKMKEKGDIPEGYSVSREKKERFSLILESASTNQTSMYLCASSLGSSYEQYFGPGTRLTVT.

J is TRBJ1-1 and V is TRBV11-2; D uncertain. This CDR3 spans 15 amino acids. Germline lookup yields CDR1 SGHAT and CDR2 FQNNGV. Trimming stripped 1 base from V and 1 base from J, with 10 bases between. CDR3 DNA: TGTGCCAGCAGCTTAGTTCTCAGAAAGAACACTGAAGCTTTCTTT. It yields the protein CASSLVLRKNTEAFF.

The chain uses TRBV27 and TRBJ2-7; 11 bases match TRBD1. Germline V gene sequence: CDR1 MNHEY, CDR2 SMNVEV (reference sequence). V trimming: 5 bases; J trimming: 4 bases; junction bases outside the gene matches: 7. The length of the CDR3 is 15 residues. CDR3 residues: CASSPRTGGGYEQYF. The CDR3 nucleotides are TGTGCCAGCAGTCCCCGGACAGGGGGCGGTTACGAGCAGTACTTC.